Reported below is one TCR beta chain. Methods used by the authors: Amplified reference gene primers provided the basis for estimating nucleated cell counts. This table comes from immunoSEQ multiplex PCR, and its TCRdb copy is limited to in-frame clones, with some not included. The D gene and trimming were derived from the DNA, and the V and J assignments and clone size from that table. The repertoire holds approximately 93,000 clones, with about 74% as singletons. Recruited during active infection, patients (from Seattle) were subsequently followed longitudinally. This entry comes from a study of blood T cell repertoires in COVID-19. The wider study: Sites in the United States, Italy and Spain provided acute and convalescent COVID-19 samples.

With 7 bases removed from V and 4 bases from J, the gap between germline ends came to 14 bases. Germline V gene sequence: CDR1 SGDLS, CDR2 YYNGEE. This CDR3 region has 13 residues. The sequenced material came from peripheral blood. The J gene is TRBJ1-1, the V gene TRBV9; the D is unclear. The receptor was isolated from a man between 70 and 80 years old with COVID-19, enrolled during active disease. This CDR3 reads CASEAGGGTEAFF. The CDR3 DNA is TGTGCCAGCGAGGCAGGAGGAGGCACTGAAGCTTTCTTT.